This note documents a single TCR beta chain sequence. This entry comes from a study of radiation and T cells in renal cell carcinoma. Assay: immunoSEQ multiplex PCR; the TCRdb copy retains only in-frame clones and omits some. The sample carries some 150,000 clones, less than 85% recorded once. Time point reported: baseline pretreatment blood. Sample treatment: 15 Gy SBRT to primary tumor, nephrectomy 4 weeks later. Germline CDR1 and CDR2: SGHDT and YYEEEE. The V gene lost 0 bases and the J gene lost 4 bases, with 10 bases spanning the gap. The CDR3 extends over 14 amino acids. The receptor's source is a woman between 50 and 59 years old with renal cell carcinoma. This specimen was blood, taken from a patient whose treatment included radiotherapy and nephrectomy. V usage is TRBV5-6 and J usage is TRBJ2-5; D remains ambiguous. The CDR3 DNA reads TGTGCCAGCAGCTTGGGTACAGCAGGAGAGACCCAGTACTTC. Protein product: CASSLGTAGETQYF.